The T cell receptor beta chain described here comes from a study of shared clonotypes between healthy human individuals (dated by TCRdb to 2020 to 2021). Looking at the study overall: Three men and a couple of women, aged 18 to 49 years, made up the cohort. To estimate repertoire size and how much clonotype sharing occurs between individuals, the study deeply sequenced the blood TCR repertoires of five healthy adults. Different laboratories and diverse techniques were used to prepare libraries and sequence TCR repertoires, to increase sequencing depth and limit assay-specific biases. Each donor's leukapheresis produced roughly between roughly 0.94 and 9.5 billion PBMCs. For each donor, CD4 naive and CD4 memory were each given three plates, CD8 naive was given two plates, and CD8 memory was given one plate.

TCR CDR3 regions were amplified from genomic DNA by multiplex PCR using the deep immunoSEQ assay. Extracted genomic DNA from each cell subset was distributed evenly across all wells of several immunoSEQ 96-well plates, and each plate was treated as a replicate. Each replicate PCR for sorted subsets received roughly 0.2 ug genomic DNA, equal to tens of thousands of T cell genomes. Purified libraries were quantified with a Qubit 3.0 fluorometer, sized on a Bioanalyzer 2100, and re-quantified with the KAPA Library Quantification kit. Every immunoSEQ 96-well plate was sequenced on a separate single-read 150-cycle Illumina NextSeq 550 flow cell. On the study's bioinformatics: Because the immunoSEQ output included only junctional sequences and no quality scores, the filtering could not be the same as the filtering used for full-length reads. Sequences were annotated with PyIR, a Python wrapper for IgBLAST v1.9, using IMGT germline references to assign V/J genes and CDR3. Reads with weak V/J assignments (E-value above 1e-6), missing CDR3, stop codons, out-of-frame junctions, or ambiguous translated residues were removed. V3J clonotypes were defined as sequences sharing an identical inferred V gene, J gene, and CDR3 amino acid sequence. To compute the percentage overlap between repertoires, the number of shared unique clonotypes was divided by the size of the smaller repertoire. Richness of each repertoire was evaluated using RTK rarefaction, the Chao1 estimator, and Recon v2.1 estimates of unobserved clonotypes. Generation probabilities for all TCRbeta clonotypes obtained by the gDNA method from a handful of donors were computed using OLGA. TCRdb took over this immuneACCESS table, retaining in-frame rearrangements with V and J assigned. Such tables are incomplete; in checked studies, under half of the missing clones stem from an unresolved V gene, and the remainder is unexplained. From that table come the V and J calls and clone size; the DNA was used to work out D and trimming. The sample yields over 800,000 clones; about 91% were counted once. The top ten clonotypes cover about 25% of the sample.

Per the germline V gene (reference sequence), MNHEY is the CDR1 and SMNVEV is the CDR2. The germline V end is reduced by 2 bases and the J end by 16 bases; junction bases left unmatched: 11. Counted from cysteine to phenylalanine, this CDR3 has 13 amino acids. Solely the CDR3 DNA is kept, with 39 bases framed from the first base. On this clone: What this receptor recognizes is not known. Base quality data are lacking; no much larger clone is found one base away.

CD8 naive samples consisted of CD45RO-negative cells that were positively selected for CCR7, yielding a CD45RA+CCR7+ population without TemRA cells. The donors were healthy, HIV-negative adults with no recently reported acute infections or vaccinations. Every donor was a Caucasian adult residing in Nashville, Tennessee, USA. Blood was obtained by leukapheresis, after which PBMCs were separated by Ficoll-Histopaque density gradient centrifugation and cryopreserved in liquid nitrogen vapor phase. Analytical flow cytometry was used to check the purity and quantity of each magnetically sorted T cell population. Genomic DNA was isolated from each sorted fraction and quantified by UV absorbance on a Nanodrop 2000c. General study outcomes and caveats: Pairwise subsampling led to the expectation that sequencing depth would affect the degree of clonotype sharing among donors. Incomplete sequencing was indicated by rarefaction of sorted-subset datasets, despite the large sequencing depth. Clonotypes shared by all four sorted-subset donors showed higher generation probabilities than non-shared clonotypes. Larger estimated clonotype richness was generally found for naive subsets than for memory subsets. Sharing across a handful of donors was observed for approximately 5% of naive CD4, 3% to 4% of naive CD8, 2% to 2.5% of memory CD4, and about 0.39% of memory CD8 clonotypes. Sampling was restricted to blood, and TCR repertoires in tissue are likely to differ from TCR repertoires in blood. Because the study included a small number of donors, the genetic and exposure-history diversity represented was limited.

This receptor was obtained from a man younger than 40 in good health. The sample was naive CD8+ T cells sorted from blood. The cell subset or site label for this specimen denotes: CD45RA+CCR7+. The chain is encoded by TRBV27 joined to TRBJ1-5, and 7 bases in between align with TRBD1. The CDR3 reads CASSLIPGTVEHF. At the DNA level, the sequence is TGTGCCAGCAGTTTAATCCCCGGGACAGTGGAACATTTT.